This T cell receptor (beta chain) was identified during a study of T cell responses to AZD1222 COVID-19 vaccine. Overall study findings and caveats: Spike regions recognized by vaccine-associated CD4 TCRs spanned the protein, led by 160-218 and 743-854. Baseline serology detected seropositivity in only a handful of AZD1222 recipients.

This clone has more than one count but fewer than ten. No antigen is known for it. Method: immunoSEQ multiplex PCR; TCRdb's copy keeps in-frame clones and lacks some. This sample has just under 95,000 clones, with around nine tenths found just once. V lost 2 bases, J lost 5 bases, and 19 bases lay in between. The CDR3 has 17 amino acids. Germline V gene sequence: CDR1 LNHDA, CDR2 SQIVND (reference sequence). The chain combines TRBV19 with TRBJ2-1, with D maybe TRBD2 (5 bases). Sequences were derived from peripheral blood, sampled on day 0 of AZD1222 vaccination. This TCR derives from an adult in good health. CDR3 nucleotides: TGTGCCAGTAGTATAATAAGTCGGACTCGGGTCCACAATGAGCAGTTCTTC. Translated, it gives CASSIISRTRVHNEQFF.